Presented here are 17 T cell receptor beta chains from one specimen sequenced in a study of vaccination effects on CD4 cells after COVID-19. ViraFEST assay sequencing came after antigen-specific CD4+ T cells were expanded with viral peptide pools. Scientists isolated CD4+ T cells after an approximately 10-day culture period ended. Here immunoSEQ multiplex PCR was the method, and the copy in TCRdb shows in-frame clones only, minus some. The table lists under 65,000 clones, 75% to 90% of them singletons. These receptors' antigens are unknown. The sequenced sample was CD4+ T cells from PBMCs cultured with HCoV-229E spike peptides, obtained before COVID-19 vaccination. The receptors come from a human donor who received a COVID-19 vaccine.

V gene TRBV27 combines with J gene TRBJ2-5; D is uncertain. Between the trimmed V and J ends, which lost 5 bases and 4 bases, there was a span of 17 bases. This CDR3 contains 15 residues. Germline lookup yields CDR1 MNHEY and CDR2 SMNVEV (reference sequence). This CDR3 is CASSKRALRRETQYF. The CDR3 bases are TGTGCCAGCAGTAAAAGGGCCCTAAGGCGAGAGACCCAGTACTTC.

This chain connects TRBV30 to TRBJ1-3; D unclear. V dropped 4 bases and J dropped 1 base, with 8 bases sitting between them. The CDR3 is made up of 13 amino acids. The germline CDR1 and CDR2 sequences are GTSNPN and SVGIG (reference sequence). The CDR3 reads CAWNMKSGNTIYF. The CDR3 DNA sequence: TGTGCCTGGAATATGAAGTCTGGAAACACCATATATTTT.

The CDR3 DNA reads TGTGCCAGCACCCCATCTGGGGCAGGAGGTGGCTACACCTTC. This gives the protein CASTPSGAGGGYTF. V is TRBV25-1 and J is TRBJ1-2; maybe TRBD1 (5 bases). Per germline, CDR1 MGHDK and CDR2 SYGVNS. The germline V and J ends were trimmed by 7 bases and 7 bases, with 19 bases remaining between them. CDR3 size: 14 residues.

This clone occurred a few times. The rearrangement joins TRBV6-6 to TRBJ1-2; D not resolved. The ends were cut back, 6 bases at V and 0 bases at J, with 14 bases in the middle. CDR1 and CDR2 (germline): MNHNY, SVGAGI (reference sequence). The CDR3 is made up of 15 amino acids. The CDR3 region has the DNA TGTGCCAGCAGGCGTCAACAGAGAGCTAACTATGGCTACACCTTC. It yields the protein CASRRQQRANYGYTF.

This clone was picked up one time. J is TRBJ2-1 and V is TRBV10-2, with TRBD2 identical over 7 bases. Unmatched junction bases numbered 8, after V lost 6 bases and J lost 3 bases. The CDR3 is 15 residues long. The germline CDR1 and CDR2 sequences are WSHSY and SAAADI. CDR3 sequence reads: CASSRLAGDYNEQFF. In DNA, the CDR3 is TGCGCCAGCAGCCGGTTGGCGGGGGACTACAATGAGCAGTTCTTC.

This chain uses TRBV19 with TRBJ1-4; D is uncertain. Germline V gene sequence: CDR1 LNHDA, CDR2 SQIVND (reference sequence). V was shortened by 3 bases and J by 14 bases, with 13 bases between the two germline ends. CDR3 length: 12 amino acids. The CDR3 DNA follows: TGTGCCAGTAGTATGATGGGAGAGCGGCTGTTTTTT. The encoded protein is CASSMMGERLFF.

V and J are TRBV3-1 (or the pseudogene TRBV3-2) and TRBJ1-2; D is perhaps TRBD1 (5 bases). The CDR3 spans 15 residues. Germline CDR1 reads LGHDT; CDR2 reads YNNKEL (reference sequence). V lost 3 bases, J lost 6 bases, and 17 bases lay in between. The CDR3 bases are TGTGCCAGCAGCCACGCGGCCGGGAGGGGAGATGGCTACACCTTC. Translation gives CASSHAAGRGDGYTF.

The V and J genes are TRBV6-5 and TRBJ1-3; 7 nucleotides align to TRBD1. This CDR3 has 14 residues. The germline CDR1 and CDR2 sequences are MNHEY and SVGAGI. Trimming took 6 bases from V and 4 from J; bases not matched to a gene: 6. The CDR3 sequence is CASSPGTAGNTIYF. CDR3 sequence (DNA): TGTGCCAGCAGCCCCGGGACAGCAGGAAACACCATATATTTT.

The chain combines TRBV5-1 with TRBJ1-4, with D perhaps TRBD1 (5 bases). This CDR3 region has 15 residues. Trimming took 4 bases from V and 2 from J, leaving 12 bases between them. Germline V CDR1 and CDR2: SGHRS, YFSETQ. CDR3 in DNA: TGCGCCAGCAGCCCGGGATGGGGGACTAATGAAAAACTGTTTTTT. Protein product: CASSPGWGTNEKLFF.

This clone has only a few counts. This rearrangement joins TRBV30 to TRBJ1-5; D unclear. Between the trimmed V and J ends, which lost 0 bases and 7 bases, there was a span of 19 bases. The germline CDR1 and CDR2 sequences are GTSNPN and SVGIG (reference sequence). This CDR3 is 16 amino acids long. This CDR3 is CAWSVFSPKGPQPQHF. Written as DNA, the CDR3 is TGTGCCTGGAGTGTTTTTTCCCCCAAAGGGCCACAGCCCCAGCATTTT. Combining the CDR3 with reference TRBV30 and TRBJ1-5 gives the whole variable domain SQTIHQWPATLVQPVGSPLSLECTVEGTSNPNLYWYRQAAGRGLQLLFYSVGIGQISSEVPQNLSASRPQDRQFILSSKKLLLSDSGFYLCAWSVFSPKGPQPQHFGDGTRLSIL.

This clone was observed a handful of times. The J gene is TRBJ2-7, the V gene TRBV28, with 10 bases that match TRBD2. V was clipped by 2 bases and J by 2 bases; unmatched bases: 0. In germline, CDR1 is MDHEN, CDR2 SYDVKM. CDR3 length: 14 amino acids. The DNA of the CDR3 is TGTGCCAGCAGTTTAACTAGCGGGACCTACGAGCAGTACGTC. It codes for CASSLTSGTYEQYV.

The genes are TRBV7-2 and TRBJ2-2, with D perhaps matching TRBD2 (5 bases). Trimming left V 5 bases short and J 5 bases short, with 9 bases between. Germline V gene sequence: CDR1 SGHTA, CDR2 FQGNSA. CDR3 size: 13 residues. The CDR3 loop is CASSAGGTGELFF. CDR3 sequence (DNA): TGTGCCAGCAGCGCGGGCGGGACCGGGGAGCTGTTTTTT.

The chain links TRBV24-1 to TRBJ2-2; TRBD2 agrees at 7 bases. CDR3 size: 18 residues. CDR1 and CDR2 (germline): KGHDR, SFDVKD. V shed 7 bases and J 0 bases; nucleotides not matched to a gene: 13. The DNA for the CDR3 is TGTGCCACCAGAGCCAGGCCGGGGGGTGGTGCGAACACCGGGGAGCTGTTTTTT. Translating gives CATRARPGGGANTGELFF.

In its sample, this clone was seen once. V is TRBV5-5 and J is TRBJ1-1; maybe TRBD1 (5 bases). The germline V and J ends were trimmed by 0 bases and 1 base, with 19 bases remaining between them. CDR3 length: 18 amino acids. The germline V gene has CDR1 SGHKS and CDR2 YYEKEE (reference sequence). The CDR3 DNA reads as TGTGCCAGCAGCTTGGTGATCTTTTTTGACAGCGAGAACACTGAAGCTTTCTTT. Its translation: CASSLVIFFDSENTEAFF.

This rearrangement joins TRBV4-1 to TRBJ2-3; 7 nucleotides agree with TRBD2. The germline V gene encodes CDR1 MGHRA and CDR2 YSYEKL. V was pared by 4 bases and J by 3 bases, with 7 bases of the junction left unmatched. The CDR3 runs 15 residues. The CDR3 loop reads CASSRGFSGTDTQYF. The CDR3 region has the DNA TGCGCCAGCAGCCGCGGTTTTAGCGGGACAGATACGCAGTATTTT.

The CDR3 bases are TGTGCCAGCTCACCACGCCAGGGAGGGGAAGACACCATATATTTT. This gives the protein CASSPRQGGEDTIYF. The chain employs TRBV18 and TRBJ1-3, with D perhaps matching TRBD1 (5 bases). Per the germline V gene, CDR1 is KGHSH and CDR2 is LQKENI. This CDR3 spans 15 amino acids. Trimming left V 1 base short and J 8 bases short, with 15 bases between.

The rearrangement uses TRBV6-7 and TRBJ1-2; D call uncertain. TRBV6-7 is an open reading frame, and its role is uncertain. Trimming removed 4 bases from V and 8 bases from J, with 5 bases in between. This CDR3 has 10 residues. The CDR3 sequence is CASSWVGYTF. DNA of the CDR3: TGTGCCAGCAGTTGGGTCGGCTACACCTTC.